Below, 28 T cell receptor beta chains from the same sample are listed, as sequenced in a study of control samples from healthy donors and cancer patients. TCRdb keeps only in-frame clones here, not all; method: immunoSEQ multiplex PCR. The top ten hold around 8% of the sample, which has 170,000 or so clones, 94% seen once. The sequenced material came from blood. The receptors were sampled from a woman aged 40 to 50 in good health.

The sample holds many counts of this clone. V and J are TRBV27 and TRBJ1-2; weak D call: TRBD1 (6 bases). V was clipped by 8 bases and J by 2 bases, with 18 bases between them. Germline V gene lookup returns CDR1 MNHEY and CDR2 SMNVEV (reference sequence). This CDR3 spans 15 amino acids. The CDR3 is CASGLTGYSNYGYTF. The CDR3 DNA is TGTGCCAGCGGCCTGACAGGCTACTCCAACTATGGCTACACCTTC.

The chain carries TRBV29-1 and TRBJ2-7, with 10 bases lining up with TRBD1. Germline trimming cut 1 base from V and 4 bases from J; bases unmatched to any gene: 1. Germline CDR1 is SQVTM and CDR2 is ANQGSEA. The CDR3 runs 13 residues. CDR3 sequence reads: CSVEVDRGYEQYF. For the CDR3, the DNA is TGCAGCGTTGAAGTGGACAGGGGGTACGAGCAGTACTTC.

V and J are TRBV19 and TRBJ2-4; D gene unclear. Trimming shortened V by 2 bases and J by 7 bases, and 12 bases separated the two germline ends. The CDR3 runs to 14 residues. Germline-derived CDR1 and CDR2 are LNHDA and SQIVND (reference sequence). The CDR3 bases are TGTGCCAGTAGTATACAGGCCGGGCAGAACATTCAGTACTTC. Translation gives CASSIQAGQNIQYF.

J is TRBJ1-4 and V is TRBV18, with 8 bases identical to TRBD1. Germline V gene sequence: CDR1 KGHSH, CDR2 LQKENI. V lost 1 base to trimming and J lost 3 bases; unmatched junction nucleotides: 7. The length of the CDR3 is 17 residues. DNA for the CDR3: TGTGCCAGCTCACCACTTAGGACAGGGCAGTCTAATGAAAAACTGTTTTTT. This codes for CASSPLRTGQSNEKLFF.

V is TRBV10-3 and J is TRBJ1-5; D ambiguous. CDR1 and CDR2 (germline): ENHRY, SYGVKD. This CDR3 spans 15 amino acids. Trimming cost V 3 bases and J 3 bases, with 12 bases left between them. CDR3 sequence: CAISEFGVNNQPQHF. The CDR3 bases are TGTGCCATCAGTGAATTTGGGGTTAACAATCAGCCCCAGCATTTT.

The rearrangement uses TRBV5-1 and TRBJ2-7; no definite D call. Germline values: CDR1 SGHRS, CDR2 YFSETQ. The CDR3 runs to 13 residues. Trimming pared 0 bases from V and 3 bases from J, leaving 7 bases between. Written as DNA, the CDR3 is TGCGCCAGCAGCTTGGGGGGTCTCTACGAGCAGTACTTC. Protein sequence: CASSLGGLYEQYF.

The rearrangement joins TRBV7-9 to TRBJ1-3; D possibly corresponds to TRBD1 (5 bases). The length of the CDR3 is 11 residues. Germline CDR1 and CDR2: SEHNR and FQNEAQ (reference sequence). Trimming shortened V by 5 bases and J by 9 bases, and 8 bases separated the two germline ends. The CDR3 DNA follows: TGTGCCAGCAGCGGCGGGACCACCATATATTTT. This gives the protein CASSGGTTIYF.

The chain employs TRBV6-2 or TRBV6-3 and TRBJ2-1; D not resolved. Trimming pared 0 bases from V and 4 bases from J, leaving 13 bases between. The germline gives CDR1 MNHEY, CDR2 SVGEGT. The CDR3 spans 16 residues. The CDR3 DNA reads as TGTGCCAGCAGTTACTCGATGGCAGCGCTTTACAATGAGCAGTTCTTC. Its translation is CASSYSMAALYNEQFF.

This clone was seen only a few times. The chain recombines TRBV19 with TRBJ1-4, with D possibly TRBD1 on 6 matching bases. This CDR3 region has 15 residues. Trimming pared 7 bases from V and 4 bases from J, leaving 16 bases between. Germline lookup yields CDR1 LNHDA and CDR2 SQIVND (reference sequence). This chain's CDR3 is CASIQRVGGNEKLFF. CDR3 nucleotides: TGTGCCAGTATTCAACGGGTAGGGGGTAATGAAAAACTGTTTTTT.

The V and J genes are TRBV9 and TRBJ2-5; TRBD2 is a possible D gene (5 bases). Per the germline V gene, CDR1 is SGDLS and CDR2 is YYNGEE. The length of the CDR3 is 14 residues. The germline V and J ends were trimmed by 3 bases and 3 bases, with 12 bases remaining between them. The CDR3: CASSAGLSKETQYF. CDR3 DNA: TGTGCCAGCAGCGCAGGACTGTCTAAAGAGACCCAGTACTTC.

CDR3 in amino acids: CASSLNGKQEQFF. The CDR3 DNA follows: TGTGCCAGCAGCCTGAATGGAAAACAGGAGCAGTTCTTC. V is TRBV11-3 and J is TRBJ2-1; D gene ambiguous. Trimming removed 5 bases from V and 10 bases from J, with 15 bases in between. The length of the CDR3 is 13 residues. Per germline, CDR1 SGHNT and CDR2 YENEEA.

Here the CDR3 DNA reads TGCGCCAGCAGCTTGCAGCCAGGGGGGAACTATGGCTACACCTTC. This sequence encodes CASSLQPGGNYGYTF. The V and J genes are TRBV5-1 and TRBJ1-2; 7 bases map to TRBD1. This CDR3 spans 15 amino acids. Germline V CDR1 and CDR2: SGHRS, YFSETQ. Trimming removed 1 base from V and 2 bases from J; junction bases left unmatched: 5.

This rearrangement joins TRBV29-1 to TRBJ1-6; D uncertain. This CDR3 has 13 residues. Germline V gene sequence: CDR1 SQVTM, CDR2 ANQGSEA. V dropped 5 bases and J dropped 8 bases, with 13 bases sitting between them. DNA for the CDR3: TGCAGCGTTAGGGCCCGCGGAGATTCACCCCTCCACTTT. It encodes CSVRARGDSPLHF.

CDR3 residues: CASSLAGTAQTQYF. The CDR3 nucleotides are TGTGCCAGCAGCTTAGCCGGGACAGCGCAGACCCAGTACTTC. The chain links TRBV7-2 to TRBJ2-5, with 7 bases aligning to TRBD1. Germline V gene lookup returns CDR1 SGHTA and CDR2 FQGNSA. V shed 0 bases, J shed 6 bases, and the junction held 4 bases outside the gene matches. This CDR3 spans 14 amino acids.

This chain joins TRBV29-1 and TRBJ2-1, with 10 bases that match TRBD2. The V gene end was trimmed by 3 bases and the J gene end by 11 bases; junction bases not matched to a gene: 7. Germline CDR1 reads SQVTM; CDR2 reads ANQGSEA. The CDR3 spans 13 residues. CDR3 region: CSVDWTSGAQQFF. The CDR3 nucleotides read TGCAGCGTTGACTGGACTAGCGGCGCTCAGCAGTTCTTC.

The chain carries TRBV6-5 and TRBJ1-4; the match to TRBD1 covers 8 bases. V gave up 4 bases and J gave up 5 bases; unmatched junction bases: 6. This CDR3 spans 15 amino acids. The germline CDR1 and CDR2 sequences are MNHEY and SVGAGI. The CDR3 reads CASSSDRALNEKLFF. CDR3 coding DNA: TGTGCCAGCAGTTCGGACAGGGCATTAAATGAAAAACTGTTTTTT.

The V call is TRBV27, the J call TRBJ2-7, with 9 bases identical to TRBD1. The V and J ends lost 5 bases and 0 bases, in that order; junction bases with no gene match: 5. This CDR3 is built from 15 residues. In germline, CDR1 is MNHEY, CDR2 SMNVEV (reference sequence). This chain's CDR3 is CASSTTGGSSYEQYF. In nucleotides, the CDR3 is TGTGCCAGCAGTACGACAGGGGGGAGCTCCTACGAGCAGTACTTC.

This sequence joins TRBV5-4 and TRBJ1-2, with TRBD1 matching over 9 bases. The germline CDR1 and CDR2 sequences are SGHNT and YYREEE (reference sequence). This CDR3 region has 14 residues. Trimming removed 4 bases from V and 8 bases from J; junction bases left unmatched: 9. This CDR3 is CASSEGQGVSGYTF. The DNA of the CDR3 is TGTGCCAGCAGCGAGGGACAGGGAGTTTCGGGCTACACCTTC. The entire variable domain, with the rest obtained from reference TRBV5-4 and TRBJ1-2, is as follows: ETGVTQSPTHLIKTRGQQVTLRCSSQSGHNTVSWYQQALGQGPQFIFQYYREEENGRGNFPPRFSGLQFPNYSSELNVNALELDDSALYLCASSEGQGVSGYTFGSGTRLTVV.

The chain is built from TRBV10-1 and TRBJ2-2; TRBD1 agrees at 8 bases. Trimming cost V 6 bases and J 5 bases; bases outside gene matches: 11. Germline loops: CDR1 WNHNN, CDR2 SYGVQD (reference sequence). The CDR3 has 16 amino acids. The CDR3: CASSLRQGRETGELFF. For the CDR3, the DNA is TGCGCCAGCAGCCTCAGACAGGGGCGGGAAACCGGGGAGCTGTTTTTT.

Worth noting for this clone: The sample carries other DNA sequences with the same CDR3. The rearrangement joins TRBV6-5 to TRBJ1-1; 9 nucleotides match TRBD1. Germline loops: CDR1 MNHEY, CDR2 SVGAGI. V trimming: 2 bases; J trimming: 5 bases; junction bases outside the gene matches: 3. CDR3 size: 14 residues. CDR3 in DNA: TGTGCCAGCAGTTACAGGACAGGGGAGACTGAAGCTTTCTTT. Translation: CASSYRTGETEAFF.

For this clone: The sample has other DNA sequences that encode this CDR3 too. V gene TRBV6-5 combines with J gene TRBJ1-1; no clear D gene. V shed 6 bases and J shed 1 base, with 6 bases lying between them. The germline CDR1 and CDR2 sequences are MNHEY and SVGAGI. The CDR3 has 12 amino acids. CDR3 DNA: TGTGCCAGCAGCCGACAGAACACTGAAGCTTTCTTT. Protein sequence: CASSRQNTEAFF.

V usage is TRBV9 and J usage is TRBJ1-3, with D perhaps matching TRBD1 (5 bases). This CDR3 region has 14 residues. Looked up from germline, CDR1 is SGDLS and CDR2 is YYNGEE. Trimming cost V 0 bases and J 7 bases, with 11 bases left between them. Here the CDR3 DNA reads TGTGCCAGCAGCGTAGAGGGGAATGGGAACACCATATATTTT. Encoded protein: CASSVEGNGNTIYF.

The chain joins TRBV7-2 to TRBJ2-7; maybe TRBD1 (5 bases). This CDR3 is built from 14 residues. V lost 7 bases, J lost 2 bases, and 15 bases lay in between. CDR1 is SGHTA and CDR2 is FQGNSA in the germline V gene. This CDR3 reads CASKLDRLTYEQYF. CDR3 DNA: TGTGCCAGCAAGCTAGACAGACTCACCTACGAGCAGTACTTC.

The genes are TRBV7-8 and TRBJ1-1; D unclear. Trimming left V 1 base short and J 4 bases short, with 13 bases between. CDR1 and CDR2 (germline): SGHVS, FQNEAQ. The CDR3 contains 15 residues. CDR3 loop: CASSLGEGWSTEAFF. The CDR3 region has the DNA TGTGCCAGCAGCTTAGGCGAGGGCTGGAGCACTGAAGCTTTCTTT.

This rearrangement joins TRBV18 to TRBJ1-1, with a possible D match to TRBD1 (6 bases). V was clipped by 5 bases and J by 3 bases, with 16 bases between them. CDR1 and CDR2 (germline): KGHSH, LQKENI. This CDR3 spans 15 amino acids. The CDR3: CASSESTGEHTEAFF. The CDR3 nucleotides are TGTGCCAGCTCAGAATCGACAGGTGAGCACACTGAAGCTTTCTTT.

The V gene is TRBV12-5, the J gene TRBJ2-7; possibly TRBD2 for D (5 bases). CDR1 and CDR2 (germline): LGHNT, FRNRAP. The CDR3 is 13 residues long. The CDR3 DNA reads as TGTGCCACGGGGAGCGGAGCTCCCTACGAGCAGTACTTC. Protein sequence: CATGSGAPYEQYF.

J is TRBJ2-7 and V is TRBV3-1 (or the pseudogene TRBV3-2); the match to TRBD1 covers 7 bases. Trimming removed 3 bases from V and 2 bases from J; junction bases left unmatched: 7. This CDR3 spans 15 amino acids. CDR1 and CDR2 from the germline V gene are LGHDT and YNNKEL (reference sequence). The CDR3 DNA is TGTGCCAGCAGCCAGACCTCGGGACAGACCTACGAGCAGTACTTC. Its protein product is CASSQTSGQTYEQYF.

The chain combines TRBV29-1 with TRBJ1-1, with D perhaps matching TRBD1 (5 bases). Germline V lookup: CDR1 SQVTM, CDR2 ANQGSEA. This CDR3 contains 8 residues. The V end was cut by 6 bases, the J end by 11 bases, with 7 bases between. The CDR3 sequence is CSVGEAFF. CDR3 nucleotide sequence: TGCAGCGTAGGGGAGGCTTTCTTT.